The 7 T cell receptor beta chains listed next were all sequenced from one sample in a study of T-cell memory formation after mild COVID-19. TCRdb re-derived calls from the 5' RACE reads in MiXCR, one entry per CDR3 protein. The sample has 470,000 or so distinct CDR3 sequences, about 18% seen once. Material for sequencing was PBMCs or a T cell subset sorted from them (not recorded which). These receptor sequences come from an adult woman who had mild COVID-19 (a few samples of this study predate the infection). Cell type and time point are not known.

The V call is TRBV20-1, the J call TRBJ1-5, with a tentative D call TRBD1 (5 bases). Per the germline V gene, CDR1 is DFQATT and CDR2 is SNEGSKA (reference sequence). The V and J ends lost 0 bases and 11 bases respectively, with 20 bases between them. This CDR3 is built from 15 residues. The DNA for the CDR3 is TGCAGTGCTAGAGAGCGGACACGGCCTATCGGGTCCCAGCATTTT. Protein sequence: CSARERTRPIGSQHF.

V usage is TRBV4-2 and J usage is TRBJ1-1, with TRBD1 as a possible D gene (5 bases). The CDR3 extends over 15 amino acids. In germline, CDR1 is LGHNA, CDR2 YNFKEQ. V was clipped by 3 bases and J by 7 bases, with 18 bases between them. The CDR3 here is CASSQESALRVEAFF. The CDR3, as DNA: TGTGCCAGCAGCCAGGAATCGGCCCTCAGGGTTGAAGCTTTCTTT.

J is TRBJ2-7 and V is TRBV20-1, with 10 nucleotides matching TRBD2. V shed 3 bases, J shed 0 bases, and the junction held 11 bases outside the gene matches. The germline V gene has CDR1 DFQATT and CDR2 SNEGSKA (reference sequence). This CDR3 contains 17 residues. Written as DNA, the CDR3 is TGCAGTGCTAGCCAGATAGCTAGCGGGAGACCCTCCTACGAGCAGTACTTC. Protein product: CSASQIASGRPSYEQYF.

In its sample, this clonotype was seen a few times. The CDR3 bases are TGTGCCAGCAGCTTAAAGACTAGCGGGAGCATTGATGAGCAGTTCTTC. Translating it yields CASSLKTSGSIDEQFF. The rearrangement links TRBV7-9 to TRBJ2-1, with TRBD2 matching over 12 bases. Losses at the gene ends were 2 bases for V and 8 bases for J; bases not matched to a gene: 7. The CDR3 consists of 16 residues. From germline, CDR1 is SEHNR and CDR2 FQNEAQ (reference sequence).

The rearrangement links TRBV20-1 to TRBJ2-3, with D possibly TRBD2 on 6 matching bases. Trimming stripped 3 bases from V and 3 bases from J, with 13 bases between. This CDR3 comprises 14 residues. Germline CDR1 and CDR2: DFQATT and SNEGSKA (reference sequence). CDR3 sequence: CSASGTARTDTQYF. CDR3 nucleotide sequence: TGCAGTGCTAGTGGGACTGCCCGAACAGATACGCAGTATTTT.

The chain recombines TRBV6-6 with TRBJ2-3, with D uncertain. Germline lookup yields CDR1 MNHNY and CDR2 SVGAGI (reference sequence). This CDR3 has 14 amino acids. V shed 6 bases and J shed 2 bases, with 12 bases lying between them. This CDR3 reads CASSRSEYTDTQYF. DNA of the CDR3: TGTGCCAGCAGCCGCTCTGAGTACACAGATACGCAGTATTTT.

This chain uses TRBV6-1 with TRBJ2-2; 7 positions match TRBD1. Per germline, CDR1 MNHNS and CDR2 SASEGT. The CDR3 is 13 amino acids. After removal of 7 bases from V and 6 bases from J, the junction contained 5 bases not matched to a gene. CDR3 amino acids: CASTDRDPGELFF. In nucleotides, the CDR3 is TGTGCCAGCACCGACAGGGACCCCGGGGAGCTGTTTTTT.